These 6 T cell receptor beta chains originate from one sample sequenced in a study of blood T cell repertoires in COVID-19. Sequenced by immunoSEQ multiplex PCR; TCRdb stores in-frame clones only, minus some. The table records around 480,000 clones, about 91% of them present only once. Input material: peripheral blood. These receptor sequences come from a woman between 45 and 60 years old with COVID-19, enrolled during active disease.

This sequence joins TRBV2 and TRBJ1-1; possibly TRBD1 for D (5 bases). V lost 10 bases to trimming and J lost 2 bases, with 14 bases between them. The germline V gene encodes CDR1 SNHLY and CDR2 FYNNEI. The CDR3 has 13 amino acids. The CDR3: CATRQILNTEAFF. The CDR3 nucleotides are TGTGCCACCAGACAGATCTTAAACACTGAAGCTTTCTTT.

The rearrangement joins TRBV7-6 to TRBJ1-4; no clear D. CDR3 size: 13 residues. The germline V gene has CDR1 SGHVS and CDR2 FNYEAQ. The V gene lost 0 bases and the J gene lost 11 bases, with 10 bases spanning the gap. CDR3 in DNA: TGTGCCAGCAGCTTAGCTATCGGGGAGAAACTGTTTTTT. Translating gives CASSLAIGEKLFF.

The CDR3 loop reads CAWMRGAYGYTF. For the CDR3, the DNA is TGTGCCTGGATGCGGGGCGCCTATGGCTACACCTTC. The chain couples TRBV30 to TRBJ1-2; tentative D call: TRBD1 (5 bases). This CDR3 spans 12 amino acids. Trimming shortened V by 4 bases and J by 4 bases, and 10 bases separated the two germline ends. Germline-derived CDR1 and CDR2 are GTSNPN and SVGIG (reference sequence).

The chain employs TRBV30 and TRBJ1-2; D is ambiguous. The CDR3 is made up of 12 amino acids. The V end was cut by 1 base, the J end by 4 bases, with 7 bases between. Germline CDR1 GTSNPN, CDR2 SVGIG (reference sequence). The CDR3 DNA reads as TGTGCCTGGAGTGGGGCCTTCTATGGCTACACCTTC. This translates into CAWSGAFYGYTF.

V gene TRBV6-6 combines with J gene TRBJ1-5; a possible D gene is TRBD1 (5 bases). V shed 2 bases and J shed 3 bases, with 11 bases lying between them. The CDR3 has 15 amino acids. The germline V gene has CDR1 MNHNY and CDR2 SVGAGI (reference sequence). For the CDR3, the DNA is TGTGCCAGCAGTTACCGGGGGGGGTCCAATCAGCCCCAGCATTTT. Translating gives CASSYRGGSNQPQHF.

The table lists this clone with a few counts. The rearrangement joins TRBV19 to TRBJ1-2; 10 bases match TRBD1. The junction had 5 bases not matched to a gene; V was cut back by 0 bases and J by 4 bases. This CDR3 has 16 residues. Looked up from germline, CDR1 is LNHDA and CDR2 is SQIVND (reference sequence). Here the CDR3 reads CASSIDWDRGLYGYTF. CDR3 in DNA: TGTGCCAGTAGTATAGATTGGGACAGGGGACTCTATGGCTACACCTTC.